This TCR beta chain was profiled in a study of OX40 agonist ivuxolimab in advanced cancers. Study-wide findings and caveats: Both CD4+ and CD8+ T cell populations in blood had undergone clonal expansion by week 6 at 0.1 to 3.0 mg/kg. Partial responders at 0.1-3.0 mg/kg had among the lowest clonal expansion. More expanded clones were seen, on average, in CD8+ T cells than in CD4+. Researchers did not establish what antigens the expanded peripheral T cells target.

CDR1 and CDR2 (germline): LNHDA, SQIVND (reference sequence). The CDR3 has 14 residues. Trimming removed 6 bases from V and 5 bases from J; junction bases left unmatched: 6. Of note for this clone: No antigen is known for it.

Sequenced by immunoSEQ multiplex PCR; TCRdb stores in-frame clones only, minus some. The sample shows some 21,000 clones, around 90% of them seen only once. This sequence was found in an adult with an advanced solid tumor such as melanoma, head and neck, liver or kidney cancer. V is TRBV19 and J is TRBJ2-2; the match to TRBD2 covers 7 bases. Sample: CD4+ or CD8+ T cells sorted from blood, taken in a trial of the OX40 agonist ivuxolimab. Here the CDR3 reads CASSAGVLTGELFF. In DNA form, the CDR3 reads TGTGCCAGTAGCGCGGGAGTCTTAACCGGGGAGCTGTTTTTT.